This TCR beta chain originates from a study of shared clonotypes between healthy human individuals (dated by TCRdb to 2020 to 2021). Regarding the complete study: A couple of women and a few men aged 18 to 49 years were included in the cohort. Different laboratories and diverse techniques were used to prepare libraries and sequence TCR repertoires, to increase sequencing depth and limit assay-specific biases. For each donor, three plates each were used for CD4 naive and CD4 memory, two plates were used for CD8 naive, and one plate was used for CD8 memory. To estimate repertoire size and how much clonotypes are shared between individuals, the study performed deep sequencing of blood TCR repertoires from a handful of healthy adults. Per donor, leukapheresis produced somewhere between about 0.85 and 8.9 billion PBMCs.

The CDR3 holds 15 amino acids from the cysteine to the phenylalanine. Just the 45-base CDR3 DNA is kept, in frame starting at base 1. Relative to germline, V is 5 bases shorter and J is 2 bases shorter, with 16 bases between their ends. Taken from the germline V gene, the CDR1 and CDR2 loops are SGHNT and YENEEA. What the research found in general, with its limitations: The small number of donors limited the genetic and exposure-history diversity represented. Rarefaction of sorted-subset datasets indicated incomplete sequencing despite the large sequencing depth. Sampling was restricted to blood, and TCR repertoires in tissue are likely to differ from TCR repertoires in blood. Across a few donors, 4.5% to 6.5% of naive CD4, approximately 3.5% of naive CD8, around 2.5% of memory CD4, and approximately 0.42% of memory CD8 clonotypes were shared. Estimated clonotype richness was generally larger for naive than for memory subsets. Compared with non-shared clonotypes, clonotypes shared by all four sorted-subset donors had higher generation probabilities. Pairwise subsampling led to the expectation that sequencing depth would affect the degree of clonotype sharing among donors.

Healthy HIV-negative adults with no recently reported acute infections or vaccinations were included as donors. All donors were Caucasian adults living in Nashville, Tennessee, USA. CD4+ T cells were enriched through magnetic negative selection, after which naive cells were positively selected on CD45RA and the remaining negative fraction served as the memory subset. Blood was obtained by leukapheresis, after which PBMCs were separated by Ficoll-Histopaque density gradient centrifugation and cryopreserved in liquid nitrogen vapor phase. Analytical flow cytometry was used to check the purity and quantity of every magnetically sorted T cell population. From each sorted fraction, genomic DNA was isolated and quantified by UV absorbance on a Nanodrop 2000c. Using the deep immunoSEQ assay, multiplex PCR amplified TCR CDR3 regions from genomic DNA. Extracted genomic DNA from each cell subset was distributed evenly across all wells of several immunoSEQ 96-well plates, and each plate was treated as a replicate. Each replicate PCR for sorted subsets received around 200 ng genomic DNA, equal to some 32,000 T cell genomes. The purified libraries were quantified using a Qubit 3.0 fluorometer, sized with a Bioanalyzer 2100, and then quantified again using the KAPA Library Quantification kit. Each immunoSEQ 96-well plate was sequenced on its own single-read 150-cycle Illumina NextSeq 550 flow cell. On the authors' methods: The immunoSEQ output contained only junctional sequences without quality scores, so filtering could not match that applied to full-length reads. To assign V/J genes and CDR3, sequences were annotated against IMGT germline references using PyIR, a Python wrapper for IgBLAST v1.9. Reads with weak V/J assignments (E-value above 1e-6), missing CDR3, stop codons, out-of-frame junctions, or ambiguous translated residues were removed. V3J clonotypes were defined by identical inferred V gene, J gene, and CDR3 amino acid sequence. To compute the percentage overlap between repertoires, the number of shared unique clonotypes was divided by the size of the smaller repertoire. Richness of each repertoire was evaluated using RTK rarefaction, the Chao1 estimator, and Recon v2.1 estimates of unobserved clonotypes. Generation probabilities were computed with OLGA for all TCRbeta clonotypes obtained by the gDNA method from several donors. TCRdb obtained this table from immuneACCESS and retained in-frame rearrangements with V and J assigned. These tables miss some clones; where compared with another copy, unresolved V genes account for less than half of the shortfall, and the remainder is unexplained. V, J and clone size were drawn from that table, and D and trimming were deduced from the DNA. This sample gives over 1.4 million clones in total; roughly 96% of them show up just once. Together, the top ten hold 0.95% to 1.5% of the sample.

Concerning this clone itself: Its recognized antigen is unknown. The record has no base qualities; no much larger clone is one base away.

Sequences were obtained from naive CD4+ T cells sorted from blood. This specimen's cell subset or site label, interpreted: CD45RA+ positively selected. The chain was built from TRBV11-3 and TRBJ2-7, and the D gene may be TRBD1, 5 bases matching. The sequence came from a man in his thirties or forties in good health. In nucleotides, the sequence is TGTGCCAGCAGCACCCAGAGCCAGGGCACCTACGAGCAGTACTTC. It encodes CASSTQSQGTYEQYF. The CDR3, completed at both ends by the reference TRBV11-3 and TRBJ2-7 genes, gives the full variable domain EAGVVQSPRYKIIEKKQPVAFWCNPISGHNTLYWYLQNLGQGPELLIRYENEEAVDDSQLPKDRFSAERLKGVDSTLKIQPAELGDSAVYLCASSTQSQGTYEQYFGPGTRLTVT.